Included here is one T cell receptor (beta chain) sequence, with context. Its antigen remains undetermined. Base quality data are lacking; no much larger clone is found one base away. This sample stems from a study of radiotherapy plus CTLA-4 blockade in lung cancer (dated by TCRdb to the late 2010s). For the study in its entirety: Among enrolled patients, around 20% had an objective response and around 33% reached disease control.

The study tested focal radiation therapy combined with CTLA-4 blockade (ipilimumab) in patients with chemo-refractory metastatic non-small-cell lung cancer. The CDR3 goes from the cysteine to the phenylalanine over 17 residues. Just the 51-base CDR3 DNA is kept, in frame starting at base 1. CDR1 and CDR2 were assigned from the germline V gene (reference sequence) as PRHDT and FYEKMQ. Compared with germline, V lacks 0 bases and J lacks 0 bases; bases without a gene match: 8. Study-level results and caveats: After treatment with radiotherapy and ipilimumab, TCR clones that came from tumors expanded in the peripheral blood. Early dynamic changes in blood T cell clones, together with increased serum interferon-beta after radiation, were reported as the strongest predictors of response.

The library was produced with the immunoSEQ multiplex PCR assay. Here the immuneACCESS table is served through TCRdb, limited to in-frame sequences with V and J called. Missing clones are a known gap in these copies; in checked studies unresolved V genes cover under half, and the rest lacks a known reason. Here the sample has about 68,000 clones; 79% occur a single time. Over 7.5% of the sample is in the top ten clones. The V gene is TRBV13 and the J gene is TRBJ2-7, with 7 bases aligning to TRBD1. Material: peripheral blood, obtained from a patient treated with radiotherapy plus ipilimumab. The sequence came from a human donor with non-small cell lung cancer who had a complete response to radiotherapy plus ipilimumab. The DNA reads as follows: TGTGCCAGCAGCTTAGGCTTAGCCGGGACAGCCTCCTACGAGCAGTACTTC. Protein translation: CASSLGLAGTASYEQYF. Joined to the reference TRBV13 and TRBJ2-7 proteins, this CDR3 gives the full variable domain: AAGVIQSPRHLIKEKRETATLKCYPIPRHDTVYWYQQGPGQDPQFLISFYEKMQSDKGSIPDRFSAQQFSDYHSELNMSSLELGDSALYFCASSLGLAGTASYEQYFGPGTRLTVT.